This T cell receptor beta chain was recovered during a study of T-cell memory formation after mild COVID-19. Germline values: CDR1 LGHDT, CDR2 YNNKEL (reference sequence). Trimming took 6 bases from V and 0 from J, leaving 11 bases between them. The CDR3 covers 14 residues. A few counts support this clonotype. TCRdb re-called the 5' RACE reads through MiXCR, storing one row per CDR3 protein. Here the sample spans 200,000 to 250,000 distinct CDR3 sequences, about 27% being singletons. Sequences were obtained from PBMCs or a T cell subset sorted from them (not recorded which). The chain is built from TRBV3-1 and TRBJ1-1, with D perhaps TRBD1 (5 bases). This TCR was recovered from an adult woman who had mild COVID-19 (a few samples of this study predate the infection). Cell type and time point are not known. The CDR3 loop is CASRGGGVNTEAFF. The CDR3 region has the DNA TGTGCCAGCAGGGGAGGAGGGGTGAACACTGAAGCTTTCTTT.